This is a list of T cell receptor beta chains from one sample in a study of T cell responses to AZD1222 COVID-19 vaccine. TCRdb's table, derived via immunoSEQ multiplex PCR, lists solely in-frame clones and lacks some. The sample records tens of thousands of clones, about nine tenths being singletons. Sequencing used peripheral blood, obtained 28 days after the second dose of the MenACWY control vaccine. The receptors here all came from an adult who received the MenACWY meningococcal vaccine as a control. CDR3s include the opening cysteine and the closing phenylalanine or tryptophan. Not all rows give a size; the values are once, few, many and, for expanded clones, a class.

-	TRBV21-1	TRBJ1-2	CASSKDPPGGGGYTF
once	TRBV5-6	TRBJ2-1	CASSLSPDRAYNEQFF
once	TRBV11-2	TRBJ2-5	CASSAREALQETQYF
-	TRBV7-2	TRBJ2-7	CASSLIILASSSYEQYF
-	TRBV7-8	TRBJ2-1	CASSFSWGNEQFF
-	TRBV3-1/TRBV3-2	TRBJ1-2	CASSRIGDRDYYGYTF
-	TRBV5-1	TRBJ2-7	CASSLGQGAMEKQYF
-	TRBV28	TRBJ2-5	CASSLGQRKETQYF
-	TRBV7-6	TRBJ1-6	CASRGGPGGNSPLHF
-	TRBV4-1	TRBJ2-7	CASSQVRGGGSYEQYF
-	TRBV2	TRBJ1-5	CASSGRGSNQPQHF
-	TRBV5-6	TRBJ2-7	CASSLRTRSYEQYF
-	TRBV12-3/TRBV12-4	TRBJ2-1	CASSRTRSNEQFF
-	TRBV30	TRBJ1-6	CASQSGRINSPLHF
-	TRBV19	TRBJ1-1	CASSFGTMNTEAFF
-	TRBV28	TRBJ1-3	CASSEARLSGNTIYF
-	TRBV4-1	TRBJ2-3	CASSQDGRGGGTDTQYF
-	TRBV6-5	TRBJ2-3	CASRASTDTQYF
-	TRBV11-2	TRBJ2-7	CASSSRDLPTYEQYF
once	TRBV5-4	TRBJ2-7	CASSLTGSNEQYF
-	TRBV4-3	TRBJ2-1	CASSRTVTSGSNEQFF
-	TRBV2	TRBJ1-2	CAEYGYTF
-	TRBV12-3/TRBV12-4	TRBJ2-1	CASSLYNEQFF
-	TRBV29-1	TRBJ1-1	CSVGEGRYTEAFF
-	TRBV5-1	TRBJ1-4	CASSPITPNEKLFF
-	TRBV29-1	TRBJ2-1	CSVVGGLASSYNEQFF
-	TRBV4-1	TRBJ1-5	CASSPTDRGSQPQHF
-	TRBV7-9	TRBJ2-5	CASRPHRTVGGETQYF
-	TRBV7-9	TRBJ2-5	CASSLTETQYF
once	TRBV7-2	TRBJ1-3	CASSKDTSSGNTIYF
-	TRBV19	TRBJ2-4	CASSDPGAAPKNIQYF
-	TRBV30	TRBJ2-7	CAWSLSREQYF
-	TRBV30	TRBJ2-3	CAWSEAGVLSDTQYF
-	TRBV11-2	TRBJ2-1	CASRLAGTSSYNEQFF
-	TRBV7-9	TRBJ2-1	CASSAKQREVDEQFF
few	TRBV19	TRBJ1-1	CASSMNRRTEAFF
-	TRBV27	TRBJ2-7	CASSQRGSSYEQYF
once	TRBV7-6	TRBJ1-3	CASSLLGGLSSSGNTIYF
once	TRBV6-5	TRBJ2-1	CASSYPARQTLPEQFF
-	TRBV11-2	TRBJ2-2	CASSKGSSGRGTGELFF
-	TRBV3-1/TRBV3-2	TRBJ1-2	CASSNQGVRGLGYTF
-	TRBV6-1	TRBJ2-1	CASRGLDPYNEQFF
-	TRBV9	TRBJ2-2	CASSELADPSTGELFF
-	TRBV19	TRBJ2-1	CASSPDPTSDEQFF
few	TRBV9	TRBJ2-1	CASSVESEPYNEQFF
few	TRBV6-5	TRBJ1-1	CASSGRPQGPTEAFF
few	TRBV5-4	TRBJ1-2	CASSPTGPYGYTF
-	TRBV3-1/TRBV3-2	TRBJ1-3	CASSQNGMMGNTIYF
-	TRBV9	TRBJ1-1	CASSVEVGARAFF
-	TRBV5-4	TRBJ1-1	CASSPSAANTEAFF